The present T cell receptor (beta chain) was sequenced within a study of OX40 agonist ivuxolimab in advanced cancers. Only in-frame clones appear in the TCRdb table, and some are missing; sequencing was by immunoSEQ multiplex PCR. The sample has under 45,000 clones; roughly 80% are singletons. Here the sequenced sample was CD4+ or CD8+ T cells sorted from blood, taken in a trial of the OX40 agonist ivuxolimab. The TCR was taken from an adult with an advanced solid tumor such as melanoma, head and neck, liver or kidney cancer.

DNA of the CDR3: TGTGCCAGCATGAGGGCCTCCTACGAGCAGTACTTC. Translation gives CASMRASYEQYF. The chain employs TRBV6-1 and TRBJ2-7; weak D call: TRBD2 (5 bases). The CDR3 is 12 residues long. The V gene's germline CDR1 is MNHNS and CDR2 SASEGT. V lost 7 bases to trimming and J lost 0 bases, with 7 bases between them.